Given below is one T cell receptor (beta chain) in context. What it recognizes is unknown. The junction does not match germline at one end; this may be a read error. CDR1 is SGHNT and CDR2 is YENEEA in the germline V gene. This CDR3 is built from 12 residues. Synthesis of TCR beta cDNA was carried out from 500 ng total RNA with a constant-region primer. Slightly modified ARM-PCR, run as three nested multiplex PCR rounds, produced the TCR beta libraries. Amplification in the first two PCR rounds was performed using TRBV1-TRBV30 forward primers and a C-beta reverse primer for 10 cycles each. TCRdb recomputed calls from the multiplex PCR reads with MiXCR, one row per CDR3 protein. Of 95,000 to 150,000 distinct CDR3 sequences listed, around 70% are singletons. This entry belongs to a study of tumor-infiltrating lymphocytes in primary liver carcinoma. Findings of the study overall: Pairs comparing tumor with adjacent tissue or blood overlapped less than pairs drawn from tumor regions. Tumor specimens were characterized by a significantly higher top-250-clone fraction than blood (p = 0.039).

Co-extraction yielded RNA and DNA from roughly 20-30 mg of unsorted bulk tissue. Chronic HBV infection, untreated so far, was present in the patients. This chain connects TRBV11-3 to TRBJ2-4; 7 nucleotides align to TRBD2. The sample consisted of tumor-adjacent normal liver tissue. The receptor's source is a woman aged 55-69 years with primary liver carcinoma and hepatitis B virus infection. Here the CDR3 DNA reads TGTGCCAGCAACTTAGATGGGAGGGCCCCGTACTTC. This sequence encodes CASNLDGRAPYF.